This T cell receptor beta chain was sequenced in a study of T-cell reconstitution after alpha-beta-depleted transplantation in children. Overall study findings and caveats: At around two months after transplant, the alpha-beta T cells were reportedly derived from several hundred expanded clones that came from non-depleted graft cells. Surviving recipient cells, namely T cells and thymic progenitors, were the source of high day-60 TCRbeta diversity in some patients. At the one-year point after transplant, T-cell counts and TCRbeta diversity were found to come mostly from T cells that had been newly produced.

Trimming took 5 bases from V and 8 from J; bases not matched to a gene: 8. The germline CDR1 and CDR2 sequences are MGHRA and YSYEKL. The CDR3 has 14 residues. In its sample, this clonotype was seen many times. Its antigen remains unknown. Molecular barcoding with unique molecular identifiers was used for the TCRbeta library. TCRdb reanalysed the PCR reads using MiXCR and keeps one entry per CDR3 protein. The sample lists roughly 5,000 distinct CDR3 sequences, roughly 24% occurring once. This sequence was found in a male patient under 10 years old who had a stem cell transplant for acute lymphoblastic leukemia, so the T cells may come from the graft donor. The material was PBMCs, mostly from graft donor cells, obtained 60 days after TCRalphabeta/CD19-depleted stem cell transplant. This chain uses TRBV4-1 with TRBJ2-1; TRBD1 matches 8 bases. Written as DNA, the CDR3 is TGCGCCAGCAGCGATGGACAGGGCGGGCATGAGCAGTTCTTC. The encoded protein is CASSDGQGGHEQFF.